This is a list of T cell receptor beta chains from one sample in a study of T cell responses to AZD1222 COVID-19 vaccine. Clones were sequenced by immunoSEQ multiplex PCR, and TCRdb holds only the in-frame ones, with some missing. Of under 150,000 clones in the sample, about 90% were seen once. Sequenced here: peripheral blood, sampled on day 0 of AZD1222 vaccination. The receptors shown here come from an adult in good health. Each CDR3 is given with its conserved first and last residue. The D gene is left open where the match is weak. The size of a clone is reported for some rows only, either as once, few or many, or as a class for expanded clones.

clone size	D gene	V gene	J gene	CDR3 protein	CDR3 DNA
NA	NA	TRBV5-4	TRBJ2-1	CASSWGGREQFF	TGTGCCAGCAGCTGGGGAGGTCGTGAGCAGTTCTTC
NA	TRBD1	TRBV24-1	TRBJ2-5	CATSGGQGEPQETQYF	TGTGCCACCAGTGGAGGACAGGGGGAACCCCAAGAGACCCAGTACTTC
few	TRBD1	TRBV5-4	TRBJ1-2	CASSRDRGGRGYTF	TGTGCCAGCAGCCGCGACAGGGGGGGCCGAGGCTACACCTTC
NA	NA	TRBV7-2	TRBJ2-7	CASSLALTGSYEQYF	TGTGCCAGCAGCTTAGCGTTGACAGGATCCTACGAGCAGTACTTC
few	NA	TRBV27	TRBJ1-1	CASSPGTSQNTEAFF	TGTGCCAGCAGTCCCGGGACATCCCAGAACACTGAAGCTTTCTTT
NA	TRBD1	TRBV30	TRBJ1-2	CAWSPNQPGQGHGYTF	TGTGCCTGGAGTCCAAACCAGCCGGGACAGGGGCATGGCTACACCTTC
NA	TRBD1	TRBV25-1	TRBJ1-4	CASSPGTGFELFF	TGTGCCAGCAGCCCTGGGACAGGGTTTGAACTGTTTTTT
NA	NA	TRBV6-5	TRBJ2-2	CASRLETGELFF	TGTGCCAGCAGACTCGAAACCGGGGAGCTGTTTTTT
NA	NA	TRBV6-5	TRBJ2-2	CASTRAAPNTGELFF	TGTGCCAGCACTAGAGCAGCCCCGAACACCGGGGAGCTGTTTTTT
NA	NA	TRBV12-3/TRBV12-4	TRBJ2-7	CASSLGGVEQYF	TGTGCCAGCAGTTTGGGTGGGGTCGAGCAGTACTTC
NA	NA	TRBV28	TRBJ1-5	CASSFNWARVDQPQHF	TGTGCCAGCAGTTTTAATTGGGCCAGGGTGGATCAGCCCCAGCATTTT
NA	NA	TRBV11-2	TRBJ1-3	CASSSSPGNTIYF	TGTGCCAGCAGCTCCTCCCCGGGCAACACCATATATTTT
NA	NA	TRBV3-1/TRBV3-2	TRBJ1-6	CASNKAGGGMFNSPLHF	TGTGCCAGCAACAAGGCCGGGGGGGGAATGTTTAATTCACCCCTCCACTTT
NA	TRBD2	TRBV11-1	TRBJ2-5	CASSPGTSLETQYF	TGTGCCAGCAGCCCCGGGACTAGCTTAGAGACCCAGTACTTC
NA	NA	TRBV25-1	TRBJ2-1	CASSEQRRNEQFF	TGTGCCAGCAGTGAACAACGGAGGAATGAGCAGTTCTTC
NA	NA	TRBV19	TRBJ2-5	CASTPGTSQETQYF	TGTGCCAGTACCCCCGGGACTTCTCAAGAGACCCAGTACTTC
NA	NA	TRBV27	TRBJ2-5	CASSLNQGGETQYF	TGTGCCAGCAGTTTAAACCAGGGCGGGGAGACCCAGTACTTC
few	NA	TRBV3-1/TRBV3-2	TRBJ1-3	CASSPLPTGGLSGNTIYF	TGTGCCAGCAGCCCCCTCCCGACAGGCGGGCTCTCTGGAAACACCATATATTTT
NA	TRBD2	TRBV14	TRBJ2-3	CASSQGGLAGTDTQYF	TGTGCCAGCAGCCAAGGGGGACTAGCAGGCACAGATACGCAGTATTTT
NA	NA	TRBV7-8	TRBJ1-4	CASSLGGLGEKLFF	TGTGCCAGCAGCTTGGGGGGCTTGGGAGAAAAACTGTTTTTT
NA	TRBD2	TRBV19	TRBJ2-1	CASSIDPNRLAGGQIYNEQFF	TGTGCCAGTAGTATAGATCCTAACCGACTAGCGGGGGGGCAAATCTACAATGAGCAGTTCTTC
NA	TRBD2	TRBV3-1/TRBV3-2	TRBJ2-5	CASSQPSGGLLETQYF	TGTGCCAGCAGCCAACCTAGCGGGGGCCTTCTGGAGACCCAGTACTTC
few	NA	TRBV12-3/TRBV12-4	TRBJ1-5	CASSFAGNQPQHF	TGTGCCAGCAGTTTTGCGGGGAACCAGCCCCAGCATTTT
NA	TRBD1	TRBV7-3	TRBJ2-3	CASSAKSITGEDTQYF	TGTGCCAGCAGCGCAAAATCGATAACAGGGGAAGATACGCAGTATTTT
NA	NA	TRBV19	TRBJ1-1	CASGGSGLEAFF	TGTGCCAGTGGAGGAAGCGGGTTGGAAGCTTTCTTT
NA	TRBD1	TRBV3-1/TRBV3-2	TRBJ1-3	CASSLGQGLTGNTIYF	TGTGCCAGCAGCCTGGGACAGGGGTTGACTGGAAACACCATATATTTT
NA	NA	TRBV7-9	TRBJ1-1	CASSRYTEAFF	TGTGCCAGCAGCAGATACACTGAAGCTTTCTTT
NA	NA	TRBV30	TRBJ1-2	CAWSYGAVYGYTF	TGTGCCTGGAGTTATGGGGCCGTCTATGGCTACACCTTC
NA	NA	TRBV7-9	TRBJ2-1	CASSLTIGAYNEQFF	TGTGCCAGCAGCTTGACAATAGGAGCCTACAATGAGCAGTTCTTC
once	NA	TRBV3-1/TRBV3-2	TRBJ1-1	CASRIEGIPEAFF	TGTGCCAGCAGGATTGAGGGAATCCCTGAAGCTTTCTTT
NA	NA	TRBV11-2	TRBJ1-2	CASSLGAGHNYGYTF	TGTGCCAGCAGCTTAGGCGCAGGGCATAACTATGGCTACACCTTC
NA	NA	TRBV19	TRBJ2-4	CASNPGLTAKNIQYF	TGTGCCAGTAACCCGGGGCTAACGGCCAAAAACATTCAGTACTTC
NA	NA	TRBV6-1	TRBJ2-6	CASSEEGGSGANVLTF	TGTGCCAGCAGTGAAGAGGGGGGGTCTGGGGCCAACGTCCTGACTTTC
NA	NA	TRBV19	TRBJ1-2	CASKDYHTRYTF	TGTGCCAGTAAGGACTACCATACACGCTACACCTTC